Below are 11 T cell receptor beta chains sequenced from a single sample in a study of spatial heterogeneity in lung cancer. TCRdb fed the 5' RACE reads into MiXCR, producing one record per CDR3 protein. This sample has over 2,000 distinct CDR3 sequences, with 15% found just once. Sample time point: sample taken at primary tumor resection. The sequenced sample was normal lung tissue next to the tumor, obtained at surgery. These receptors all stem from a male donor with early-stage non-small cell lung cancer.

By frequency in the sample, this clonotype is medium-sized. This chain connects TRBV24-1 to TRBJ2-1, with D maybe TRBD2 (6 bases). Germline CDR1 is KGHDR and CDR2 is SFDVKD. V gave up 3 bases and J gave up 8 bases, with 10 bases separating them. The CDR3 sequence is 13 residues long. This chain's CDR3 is CATSDGTRDEQFF. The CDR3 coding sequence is TGTGCCACCAGTGATGGGACTCGCGATGAGCAGTTCTTC.

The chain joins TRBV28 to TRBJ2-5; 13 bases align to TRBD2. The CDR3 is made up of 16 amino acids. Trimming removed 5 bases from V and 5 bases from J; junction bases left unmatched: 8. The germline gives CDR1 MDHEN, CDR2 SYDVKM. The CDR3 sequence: CASSPRLAGGGETQYF. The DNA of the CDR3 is TGTGCCAGCAGTCCGAGACTAGCGGGGGGCGGGGAGACCCAGTACTTC.

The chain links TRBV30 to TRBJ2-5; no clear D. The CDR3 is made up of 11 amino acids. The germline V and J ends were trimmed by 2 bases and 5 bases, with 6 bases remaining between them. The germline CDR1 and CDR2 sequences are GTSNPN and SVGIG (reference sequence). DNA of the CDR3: TGTGCCTGGAGTCCCGGGGAGACCCAGTACTTC. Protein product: CAWSPGETQYF.

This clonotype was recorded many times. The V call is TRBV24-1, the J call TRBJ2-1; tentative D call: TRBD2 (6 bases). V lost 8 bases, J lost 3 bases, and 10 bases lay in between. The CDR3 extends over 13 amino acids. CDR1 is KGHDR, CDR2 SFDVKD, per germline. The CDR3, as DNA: TGTGCCACCATCGTCGGGAGCTACAATGAGCAGTTCTTC. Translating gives CATIVGSYNEQFF.

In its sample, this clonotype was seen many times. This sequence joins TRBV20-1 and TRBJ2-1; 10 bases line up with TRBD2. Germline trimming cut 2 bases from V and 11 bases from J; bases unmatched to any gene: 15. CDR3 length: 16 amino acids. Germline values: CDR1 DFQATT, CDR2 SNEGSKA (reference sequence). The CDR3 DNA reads TGCAGTGCTAGAAGCCCCCTAGCGGGAGTGTCAGCCCAGCAGTTCTTC. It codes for CSARSPLAGVSAQQFF.

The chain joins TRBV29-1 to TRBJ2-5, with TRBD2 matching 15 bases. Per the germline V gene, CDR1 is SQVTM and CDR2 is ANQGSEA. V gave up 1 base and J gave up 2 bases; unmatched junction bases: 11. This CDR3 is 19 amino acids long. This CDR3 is CSVEGRGLAGGPRQETQYF. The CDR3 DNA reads TGCAGCGTTGAAGGCCGTGGACTAGCGGGAGGGCCCCGACAAGAGACCCAGTACTTC.

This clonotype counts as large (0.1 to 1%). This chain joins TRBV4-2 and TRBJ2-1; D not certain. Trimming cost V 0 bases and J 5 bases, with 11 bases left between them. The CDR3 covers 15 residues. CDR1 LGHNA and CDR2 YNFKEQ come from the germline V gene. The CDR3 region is CASSQDGTENNEQFF. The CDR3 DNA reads TGTGCCAGCAGCCAAGATGGTACCGAAAACAATGAGCAGTTCTTC.

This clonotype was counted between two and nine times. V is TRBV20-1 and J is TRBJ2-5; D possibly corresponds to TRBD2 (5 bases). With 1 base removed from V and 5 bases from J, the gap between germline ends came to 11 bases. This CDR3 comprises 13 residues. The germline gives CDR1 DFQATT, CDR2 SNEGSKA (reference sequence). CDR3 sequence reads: CSARVPAVETQYF. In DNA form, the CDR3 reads TGCAGTGCTAGAGTCCCAGCGGTCGAGACCCAGTACTTC.

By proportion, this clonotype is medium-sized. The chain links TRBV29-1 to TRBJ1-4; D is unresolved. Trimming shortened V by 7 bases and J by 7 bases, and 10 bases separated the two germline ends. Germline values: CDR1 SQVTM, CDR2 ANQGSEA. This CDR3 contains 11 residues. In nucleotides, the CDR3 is TGCAGCGCCGGGAAAGGTGAAAAACTGTTTTTT. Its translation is CSAGKGEKLFF.

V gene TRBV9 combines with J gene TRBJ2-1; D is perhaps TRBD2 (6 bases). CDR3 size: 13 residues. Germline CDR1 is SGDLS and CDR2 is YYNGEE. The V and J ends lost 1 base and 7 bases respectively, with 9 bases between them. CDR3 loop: CASSVTGRNEQFF. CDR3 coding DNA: TGTGCCAGCAGCGTAACGGGGAGGAATGAGCAGTTCTTC.

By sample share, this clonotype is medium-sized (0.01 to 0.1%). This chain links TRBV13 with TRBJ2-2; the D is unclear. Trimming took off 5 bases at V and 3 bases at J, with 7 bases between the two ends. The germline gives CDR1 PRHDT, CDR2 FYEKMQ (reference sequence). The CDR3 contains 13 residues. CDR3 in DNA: TGTGCCAGCAGCCCCCCATACACCGGGGAGCTGTTTTTT. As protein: CASSPPYTGELFF.